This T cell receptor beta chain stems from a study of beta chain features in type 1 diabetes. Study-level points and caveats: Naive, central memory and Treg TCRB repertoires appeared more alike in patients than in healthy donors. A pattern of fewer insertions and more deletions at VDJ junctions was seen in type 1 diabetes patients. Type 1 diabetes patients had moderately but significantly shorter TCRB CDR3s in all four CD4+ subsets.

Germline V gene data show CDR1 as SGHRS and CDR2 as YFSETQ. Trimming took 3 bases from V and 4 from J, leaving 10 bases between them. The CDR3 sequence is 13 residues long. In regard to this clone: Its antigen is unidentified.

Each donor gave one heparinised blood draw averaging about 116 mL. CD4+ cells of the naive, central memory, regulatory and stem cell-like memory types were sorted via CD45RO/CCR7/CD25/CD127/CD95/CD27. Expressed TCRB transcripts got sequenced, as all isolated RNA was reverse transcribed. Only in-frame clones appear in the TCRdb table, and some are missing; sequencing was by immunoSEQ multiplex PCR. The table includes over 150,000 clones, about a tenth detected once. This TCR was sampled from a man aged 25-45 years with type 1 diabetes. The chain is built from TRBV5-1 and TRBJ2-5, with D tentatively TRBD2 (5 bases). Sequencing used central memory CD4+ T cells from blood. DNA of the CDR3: TGCGCCAGCAGCTCGGGAAGTTCAGAGACCCAGTACTTC. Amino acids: CASSSGSSETQYF.